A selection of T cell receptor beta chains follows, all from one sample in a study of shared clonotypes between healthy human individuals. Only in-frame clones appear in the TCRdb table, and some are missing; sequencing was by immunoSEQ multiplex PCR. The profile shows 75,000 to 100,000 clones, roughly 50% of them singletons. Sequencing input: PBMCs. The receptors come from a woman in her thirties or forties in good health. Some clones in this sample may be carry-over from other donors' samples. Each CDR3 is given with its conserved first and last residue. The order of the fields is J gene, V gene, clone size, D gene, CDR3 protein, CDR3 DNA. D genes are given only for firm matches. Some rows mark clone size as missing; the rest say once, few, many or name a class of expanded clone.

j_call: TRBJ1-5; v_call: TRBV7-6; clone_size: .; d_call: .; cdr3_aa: CASSRLGVGQPQHF; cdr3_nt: TGTGCCAGCTCGAGGTTGGGGGTTGGTCAGCCCCAGCATTTT
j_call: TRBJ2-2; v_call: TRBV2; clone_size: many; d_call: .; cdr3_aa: CASSWLTGELFF; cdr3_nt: TGTGCCAGCAGTTGGCTTACCGGGGAGCTGTTTTTT
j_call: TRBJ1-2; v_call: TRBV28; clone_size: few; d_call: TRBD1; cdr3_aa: CASQGPTGRHYGYTF; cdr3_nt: TGTGCCAGCCAGGGGCCGACAGGGCGGCATTATGGCTACACCTTC
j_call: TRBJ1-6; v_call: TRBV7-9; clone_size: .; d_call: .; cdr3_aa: CASSLGPEDLPLHF; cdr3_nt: TGTGCCAGCAGCTTAGGACCCGAAGATTTACCCCTCCACTTT
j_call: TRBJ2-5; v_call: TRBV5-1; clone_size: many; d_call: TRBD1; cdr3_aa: CASSSGTGEETQYF; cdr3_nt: TGCGCCAGCAGCTCCGGGACAGGGGAAGAGACCCAGTACTTC
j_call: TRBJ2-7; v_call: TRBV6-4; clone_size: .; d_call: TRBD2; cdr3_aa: CASSDWGSSGLMEQYF; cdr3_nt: TGTGCCAGCAGTGACTGGGGATCTAGCGGGCTTATGGAGCAGTACTTC
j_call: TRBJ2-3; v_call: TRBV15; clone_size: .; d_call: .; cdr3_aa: CATSRVEDTQYF; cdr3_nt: TGTGCCACCAGCAGAGTTGAAGATACGCAGTATTTT
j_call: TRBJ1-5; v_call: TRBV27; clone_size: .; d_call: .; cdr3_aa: CASSPTTGLSQPQHF; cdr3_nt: TGTGCCAGCAGTCCGACTACAGGGCTCAGTCAGCCCCAGCATTTT
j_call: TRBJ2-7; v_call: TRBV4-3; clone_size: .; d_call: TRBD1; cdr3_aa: CASSQDAGGGYEQYF; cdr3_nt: TGCGCCAGCAGCCAAGATGCAGGGGGCGGATACGAGCAGTACTTC
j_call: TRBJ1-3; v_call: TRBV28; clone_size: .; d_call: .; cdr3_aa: CASTLGAGTAFGNTIYF; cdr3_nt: TGTGCCAGCACCCTAGGGGCCGGGACTGCCTTTGGAAACACCATATATTTT
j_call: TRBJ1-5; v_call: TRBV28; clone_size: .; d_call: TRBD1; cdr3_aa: CASSPPDRGVDQPQHF; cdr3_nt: TGTGCCAGCAGCCCCCCCGACAGGGGAGTCGATCAGCCCCAGCATTTT
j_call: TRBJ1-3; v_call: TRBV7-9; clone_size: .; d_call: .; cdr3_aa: CASSSHREGNTIYF; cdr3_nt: TGTGCCAGCAGCTCCCACCGGGAGGGAAACACCATATATTTT
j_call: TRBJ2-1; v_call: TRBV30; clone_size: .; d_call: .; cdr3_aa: CAWSGGTPYNEQFF; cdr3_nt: TGTGCCTGGAGTGGAGGTACCCCCTACAATGAGCAGTTCTTC
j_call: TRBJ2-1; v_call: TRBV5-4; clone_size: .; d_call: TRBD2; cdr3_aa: CASSLDPGGNNEQFF; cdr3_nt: TGTGCCAGCAGCTTGGACCCGGGGGGAAACAATGAGCAGTTCTTC
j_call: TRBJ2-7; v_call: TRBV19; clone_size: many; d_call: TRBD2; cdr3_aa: CASSNSAAGGPREQYF; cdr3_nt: TGTGCCAGTAGTAACTCGGCGGCGGGAGGGCCTCGGGAGCAGTACTTC
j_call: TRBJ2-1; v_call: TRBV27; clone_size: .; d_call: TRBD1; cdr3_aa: CASSPRDRGYGEQFF; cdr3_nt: TGTGCCAGCAGTCCTCGGGACAGGGGTTACGGTGAGCAGTTCTTC
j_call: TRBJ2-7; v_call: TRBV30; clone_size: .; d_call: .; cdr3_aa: CAWIRPGQNSYEQYF; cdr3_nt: TGTGCCTGGATTCGACCCGGACAGAACTCCTACGAGCAGTACTTC
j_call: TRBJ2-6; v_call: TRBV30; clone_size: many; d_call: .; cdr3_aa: CAGRGAGANVLTF; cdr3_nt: TGTGCCGGAAGGGGTGCTGGGGCCAACGTCCTGACTTTC
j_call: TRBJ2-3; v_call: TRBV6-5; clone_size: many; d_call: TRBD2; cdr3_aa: CASRVAGGRDTQYF; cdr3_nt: TGTGCCAGCAGGGTGGCGGGAGGAAGAGATACGCAGTATTTT
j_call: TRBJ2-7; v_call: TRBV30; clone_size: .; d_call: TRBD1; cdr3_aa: CAWSDRGPPYEQYF; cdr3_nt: TGTGCCTGGAGCGACAGGGGGCCCCCCTACGAGCAGTACTTC
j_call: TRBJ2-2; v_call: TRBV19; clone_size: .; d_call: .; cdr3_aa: CASSMDGELFF; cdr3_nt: TGTGCCAGTAGTATGGATGGGGAGCTGTTTTTT
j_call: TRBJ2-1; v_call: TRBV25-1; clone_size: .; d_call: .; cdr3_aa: CASKGERPYNEQFF; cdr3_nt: TGTGCCAGCAAGGGGGAGAGGCCCTACAATGAGCAGTTCTTC
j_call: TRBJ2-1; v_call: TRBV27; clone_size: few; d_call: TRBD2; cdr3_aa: CASSMGGGRALFEQFF; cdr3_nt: TGTGCCAGCAGTATGGGGGGCGGGAGGGCATTGTTTGAGCAGTTCTTC
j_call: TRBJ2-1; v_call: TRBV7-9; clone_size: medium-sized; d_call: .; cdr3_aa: CASSLEGAAPYNEQFF; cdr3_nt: TGTGCCAGCAGCTTAGAAGGAGCGGCGCCCTACAATGAGCAGTTCTTC
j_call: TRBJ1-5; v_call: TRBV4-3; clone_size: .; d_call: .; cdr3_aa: CASSQDRYSNQPQHF; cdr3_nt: TGCGCCAGCAGCCAAGACAGGTATAGCAATCAGCCCCAGCATTTT
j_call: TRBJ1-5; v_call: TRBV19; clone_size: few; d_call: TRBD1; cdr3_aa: CASSPEGGRSWPQHF; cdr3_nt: TGTGCCAGTAGCCCCGAAGGGGGCCGTTCCTGGCCCCAGCATTTT
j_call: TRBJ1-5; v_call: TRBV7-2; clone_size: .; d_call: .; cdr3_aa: CASSLVRGSNQPQHF; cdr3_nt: TGTGCCAGCAGCTTAGTGAGGGGGAGCAATCAGCCCCAGCATTTT
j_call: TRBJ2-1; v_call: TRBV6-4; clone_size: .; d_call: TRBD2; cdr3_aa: CASSYWYRGSSYNEQFF; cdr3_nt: TGTGCCAGCAGTTACTGGTACCGCGGGAGCTCCTACAATGAGCAGTTCTTC
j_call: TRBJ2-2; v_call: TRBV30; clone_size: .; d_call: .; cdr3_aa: CAWSVREKDTGELFF; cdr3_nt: TGTGCCTGGAGTGTACGGGAGAAGGACACCGGGGAGCTGTTTTTT
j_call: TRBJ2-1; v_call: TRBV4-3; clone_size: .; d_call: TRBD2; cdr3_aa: CASSHKRLAGLNEQFF; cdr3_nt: TGCGCCAGCAGCCATAAAAGACTAGCGGGCCTTAATGAGCAGTTCTTC
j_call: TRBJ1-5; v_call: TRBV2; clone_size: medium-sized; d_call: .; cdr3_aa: CASSFAGDQPQHF; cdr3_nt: TGTGCCAGCAGTTTTGCAGGAGATCAGCCCCAGCATTTT
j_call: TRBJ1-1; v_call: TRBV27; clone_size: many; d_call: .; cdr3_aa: CASSSRDLNTEAFF; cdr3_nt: TGTGCCAGCAGTAGCAGGGACCTTAACACTGAAGCTTTCTTT
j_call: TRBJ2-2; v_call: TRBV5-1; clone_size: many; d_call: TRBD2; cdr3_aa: CASSQTSLGTGELFF; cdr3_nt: TGCGCCAGCAGCCAGACTAGCCTCGGCACCGGGGAGCTGTTTTTT
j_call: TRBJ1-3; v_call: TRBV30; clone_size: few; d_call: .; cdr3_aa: CASLARDGTTIYF; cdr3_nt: TGTGCCAGTCTTGCGAGGGACGGGACCACCATATATTTT